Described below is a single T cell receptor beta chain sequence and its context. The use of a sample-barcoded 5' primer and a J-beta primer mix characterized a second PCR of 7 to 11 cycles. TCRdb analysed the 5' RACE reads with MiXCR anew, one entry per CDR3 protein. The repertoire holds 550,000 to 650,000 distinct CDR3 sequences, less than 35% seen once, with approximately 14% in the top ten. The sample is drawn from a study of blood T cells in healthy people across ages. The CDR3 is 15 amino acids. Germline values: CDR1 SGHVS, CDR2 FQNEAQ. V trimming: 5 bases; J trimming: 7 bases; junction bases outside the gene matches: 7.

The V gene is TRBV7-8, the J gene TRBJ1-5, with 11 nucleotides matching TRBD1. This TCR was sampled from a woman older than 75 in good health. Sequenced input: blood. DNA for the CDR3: TGTGCCAGCAGCGCTGGGACAGGGGGTCTGCAGCCCCAGCATTTT. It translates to CASSAGTGGLQPQHF.